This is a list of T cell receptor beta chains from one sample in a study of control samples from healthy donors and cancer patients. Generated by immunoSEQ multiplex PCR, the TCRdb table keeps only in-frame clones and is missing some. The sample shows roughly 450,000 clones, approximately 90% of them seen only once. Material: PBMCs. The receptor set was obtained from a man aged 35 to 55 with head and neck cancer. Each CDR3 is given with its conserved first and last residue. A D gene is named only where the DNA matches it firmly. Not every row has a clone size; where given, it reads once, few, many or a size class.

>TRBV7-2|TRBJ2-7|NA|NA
CASSLTGAYEQYF
TGTGCCAGCAGCTTAACCGGCGCCTACGAGCAGTACTTC
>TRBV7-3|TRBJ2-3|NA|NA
CASSLTGDRTDTQYF
TGTGCCAGCAGCTTAACGGGGGACCGCACAGATACGCAGTATTTT
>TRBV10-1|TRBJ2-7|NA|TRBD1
CASSARQGGDEQYF
TGCGCCAGCAGTGCCCGACAGGGGGGAGACGAGCAGTACTTC
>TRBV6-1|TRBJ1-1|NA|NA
CASSDQTVTEAFF
TGTGCCAGCAGTGACCAGACAGTTACTGAAGCTTTCTTT
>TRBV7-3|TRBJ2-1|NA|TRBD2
CASSLGLAGTNEQFF
TGTGCCAGCAGCCTGGGACTAGCGGGGACCAATGAGCAGTTCTTC
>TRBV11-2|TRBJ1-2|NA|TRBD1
CASSLDRVYGYTF
TGTGCCAGCAGCTTGGACAGGGTTTATGGCTACACCTTC
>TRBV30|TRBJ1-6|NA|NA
CAWSVLYSPLHF
TGTGCCTGGAGTGTACTCTATTCACCCCTCCACTTT
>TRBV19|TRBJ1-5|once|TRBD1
CASSTSGTGGAGPQHF
TGTGCCAGTAGTACCTCCGGGACAGGGGGCGCGGGGCCCCAGCATTTT
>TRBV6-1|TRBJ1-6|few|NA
CASSEGGVGNSPLHF
TGTGCCAGCAGTGAAGGGGGGGTAGGGAATTCACCCCTCCACTTT
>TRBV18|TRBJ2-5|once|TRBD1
CASSPRDRGETQYF
TGTGCCAGCTCACCCCGGGACAGGGGAGAGACCCAGTACTTC
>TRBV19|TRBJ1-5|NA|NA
CASATENARDQPQHF
TGTGCCAGTGCGACAGAGAACGCACGGGATCAGCCCCAGCATTTT
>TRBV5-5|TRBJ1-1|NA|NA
CASSFLLMNTEAFF
TGTGCCAGCAGCTTTCTTCTCATGAACACTGAAGCTTTCTTT
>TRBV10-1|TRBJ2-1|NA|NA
CASSDRYNEQFF
TGCGCCAGCAGTGACCGTTACAATGAGCAGTTCTTC
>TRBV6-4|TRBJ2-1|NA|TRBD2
CASTPLAGDNEQFF
TGTGCCAGCACCCCACTAGCGGGGGACAATGAGCAGTTCTTC
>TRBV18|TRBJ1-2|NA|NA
CASSPIPGDYGYTF
TGTGCCAGCTCACCTATACCGGGGGACTATGGCTACACCTTC
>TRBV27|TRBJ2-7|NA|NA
CASSLEGNPRYEQYF
TGTGCCAGCAGTTTAGAGGGAAATCCCCGCTACGAGCAGTACTTC
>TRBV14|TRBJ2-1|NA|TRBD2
CASSQAPGLVFNEQFF
TGTGCCAGCAGCCAAGCCCCGGGACTAGTGTTTAATGAGCAGTTCTTC
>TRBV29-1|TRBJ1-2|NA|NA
CSVLLTYGYTF
TGCAGCGTTCTTTTGACGTATGGCTACACCTTC
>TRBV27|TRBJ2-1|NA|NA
CASRRDRYNEQFF
TGTGCCAGTCGCCGGGACCGTTACAATGAGCAGTTCTTC
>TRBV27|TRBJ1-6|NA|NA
CASRNSLGSPLHF
TGTGCCAGCAGGAACAGTTTGGGGTCACCCCTCCACTTT
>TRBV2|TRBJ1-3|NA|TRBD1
CASSVQQGASSGNTIYF
TGTGCCAGCAGTGTACAACAGGGGGCAAGCTCTGGAAACACCATATATTTT
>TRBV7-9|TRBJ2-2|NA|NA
CASSLGHVETGELFF
TGTGCCAGCAGCTTAGGGCATGTTGAGACCGGGGAGCTGTTTTTT
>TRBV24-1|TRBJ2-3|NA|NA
CATSDPGDTQYF
TGTGCCACCAGTGACCCTGGAGATACGCAGTATTTT
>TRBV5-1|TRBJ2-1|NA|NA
CASTGLDEQFF
TGCGCCAGCACCGGATTAGATGAGCAGTTCTTC
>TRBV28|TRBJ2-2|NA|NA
CASSFVRGRTGELFF
TGTGCCAGCAGTTTCGTAAGGGGCCGGACCGGGGAGCTGTTTTTT
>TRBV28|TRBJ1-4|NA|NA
CASSLGGNEKLFF
TGTGCCAGCAGTTTGGGGGGGAATGAAAAACTGTTTTTT
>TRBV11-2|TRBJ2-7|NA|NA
CASQGWNLDREQYF
TGTGCCAGTCAGGGGTGGAACCTAGATCGGGAGCAGTACTTC
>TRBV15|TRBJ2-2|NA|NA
CATSRERGTGELFF
TGTGCCACCAGCAGGGAAAGGGGCACCGGGGAGCTGTTTTTT
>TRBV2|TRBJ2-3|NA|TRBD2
CASGTSGVDTQYF
TGTGCCAGCGGGACTAGCGGAGTAGATACGCAGTATTTT
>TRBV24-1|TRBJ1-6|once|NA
CATSAGLYNSPLHF
TGTGCCACCAGTGCGGGACTGTATAATTCACCCCTCCACTTT
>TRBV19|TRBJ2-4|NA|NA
CASSGLAKNIQYF
TGTGCCAGTAGTGGGTTAGCCAAAAACATTCAGTACTTC
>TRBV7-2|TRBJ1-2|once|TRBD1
CASSSGTGRGYTF
TGTGCCAGCAGCTCAGGGACAGGGCGGGGCTACACCTTC
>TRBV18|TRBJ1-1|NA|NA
CASSPWGSENTEAFF
TGTGCCAGCTCGCCCTGGGGCAGCGAGAACACTGAAGCTTTCTTT
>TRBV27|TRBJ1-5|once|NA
CASSLWTDSNQPQHF
TGTGCCAGCAGTCTCTGGACGGATAGCAATCAGCCCCAGCATTTT
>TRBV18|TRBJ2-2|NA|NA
CASSPNTGELFF
TGTGCCAGCTCACCAAACACCGGGGAGCTGTTTTTT
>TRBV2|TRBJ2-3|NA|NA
CASRWGSSTDTQYF
TGTGCCAGCAGATGGGGCTCTAGCACAGATACGCAGTATTTT
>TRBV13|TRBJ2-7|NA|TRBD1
CASSSSRDSSYEQYF
TGTGCCAGCAGCTCATCCCGGGACAGCTCCTACGAGCAGTACTTC
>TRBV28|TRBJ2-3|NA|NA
CASSEQGVTDTQYF
TGTGCCAGCAGTGAACAGGGTGTAACAGATACGCAGTATTTT
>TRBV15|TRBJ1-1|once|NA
CATSRGDRGTEAFF
TGTGCCACCAGCAGAGGGGATAGGGGCACTGAAGCTTTCTTT
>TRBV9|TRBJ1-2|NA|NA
CASNQGGLNYGYTF
TGTGCCAGCAACCAGGGAGGGCTTAACTATGGCTACACCTTC
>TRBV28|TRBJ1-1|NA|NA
CASSLSSRAEAFF
TGTGCCAGCAGTCTCTCTTCGAGGGCTGAAGCTTTCTTT
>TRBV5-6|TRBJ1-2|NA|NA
CASSPYYGTWGTNGYTF
TGTGCCAGCAGCCCGTATTACGGGACATGGGGAACTAATGGCTACACCTTC
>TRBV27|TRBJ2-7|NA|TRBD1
CASSTGTGGTYEQYF
TGTGCCAGCAGCACCGGGACAGGGGGGACCTACGAGCAGTACTTC
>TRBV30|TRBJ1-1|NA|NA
CAWKRNMDTEAFF
TGTGCCTGGAAACGAAATATGGACACTGAAGCTTTCTTT
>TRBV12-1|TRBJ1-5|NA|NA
CASSFIEVGGNQPQHF
TGTGCCAGCAGCTTTATTGAGGTTGGTGGCAATCAGCCCCAGCATTTT
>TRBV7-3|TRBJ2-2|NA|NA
CASTMGGRGDTGELFF
TGTGCCAGCACCATGGGGGGCAGGGGCGACACCGGGGAGCTGTTTTTT
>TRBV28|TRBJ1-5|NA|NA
CASSSYLGSNQPQHF
TGTGCCAGCAGTTCCTACCTCGGGAGCAATCAGCCCCAGCATTTT
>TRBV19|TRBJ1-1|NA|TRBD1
CASRAGQGLMNTEAFF
TGTGCCAGTAGGGCCGGACAGGGACTTATGAACACTGAAGCTTTCTTT
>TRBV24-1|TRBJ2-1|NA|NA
CATSDTGTLDEQFF
TGTGCCACCAGTGATACCGGGACTTTGGATGAGCAGTTCTTC
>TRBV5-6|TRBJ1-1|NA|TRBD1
CASSSRDRVTEAFF
TGTGCCAGCAGCTCCCGGGACAGGGTAACTGAAGCTTTCTTT
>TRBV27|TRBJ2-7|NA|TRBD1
CASSAPGTGASYEQYF
TGTGCCAGCAGTGCCCCCGGGACAGGGGCCTCCTACGAGCAGTACTTC
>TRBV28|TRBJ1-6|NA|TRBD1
CASSLSYGQGTSSPLHF
TGTGCCAGCAGTCTCTCATACGGACAGGGAACCTCGTCACCCCTCCACTTT
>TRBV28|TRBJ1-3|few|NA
CASSLLGTGRAGNTIYF
TGTGCCAGCAGTTTATTGGGTACAGGGAGGGCTGGAAACACCATATATTTT
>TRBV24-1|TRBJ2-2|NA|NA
CATSGDLNGELFF
TGTGCCACCAGTGGGGACCTTAACGGGGAGCTGTTTTTT
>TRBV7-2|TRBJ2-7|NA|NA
CASSSTSGGREQYF
TGTGCCAGCAGCTCAACAAGTGGGGGTAGAGAGCAGTACTTC
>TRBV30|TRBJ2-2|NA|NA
CAWRLTGHGELFF
TGTGCCTGGAGACTCACAGGGCACGGGGAGCTGTTTTTT
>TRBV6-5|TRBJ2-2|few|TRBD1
CASRFQGANTGELFF
TGTGCCAGCAGGTTTCAGGGGGCGAACACCGGGGAGCTGTTTTTT
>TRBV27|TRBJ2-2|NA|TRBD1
CASSFSFWGDRGPSNTGELFF
TGTGCCAGCAGTTTTTCCTTCTGGGGGGACAGGGGCCCCTCAAACACCGGGGAGCTGTTTTTT